This record concerns one T cell receptor (beta chain) sequence. This record comes from a study of T cell responses to AZD1222 COVID-19 vaccine. Clones were read by immunoSEQ multiplex PCR, and TCRdb kept only the in-frame ones, dropping some. The data show about 110,000 clones, about 85% seen once. CDR3 length equals 16 residues. V was cut by 2 bases and J by 2 bases, with 13 bases left in between. Germline values: CDR1 LGHDT, CDR2 YNNKEL (reference sequence). The material was peripheral blood, obtained on day 0 of AZD1222 vaccination. The V call is TRBV3-1 (or the pseudogene TRBV3-2), the J call TRBJ1-3; D uncertain. The TCR comes from an adult in good health. The CDR3 is CASSQKRVTTGNTIYF. The CDR3 DNA reads as TGTGCCAGCAGCCAAAAGAGGGTAACAACTGGAAACACCATATATTTT.